This TCR beta chain was profiled in a study of T cell repertoires in cytomegalovirus infection. Looking at the study overall: CMV infection and matching HLA type were both indicated by public TCR beta signatures.

TCRdb re-analysed the reads in MiXCR, keeping a single row per CDR3 protein. The table records around 280,000 distinct CDR3 sequences, roughly a tenth of them present only once. Overall study findings and caveats: Adding up the frequency of public TCR beta families identified people who carried CMV plus the relevant HLA. HLA-C-restricted CMV clonotypes gave the most frequent clonotype in two of eight donors.

A note on this clonotype: Its antigen is still unknown.

The sample consisted of PBMCs. The sequence was collected from a human donor in good health (CMV status not recorded). Some clones in this sample may be carry-over from other donors' samples.

CDR3 sequence reads: CASSSAGGGSGPVYGYTF. The CDR3 bases are TGTGCCAGCAGTTCGGCAGGGGGGGGGTCCGGCCCCGTATATGGCTACACCTTC. The gene calls are TRBV28 and TRBJ1-2; 7 bases line up with TRBD1. V gave up 4 bases and J gave up 5 bases; unmatched junction bases: 19. Germline loops: CDR1 MDHEN, CDR2 SYDVKM. The CDR3 is made up of 18 amino acids.